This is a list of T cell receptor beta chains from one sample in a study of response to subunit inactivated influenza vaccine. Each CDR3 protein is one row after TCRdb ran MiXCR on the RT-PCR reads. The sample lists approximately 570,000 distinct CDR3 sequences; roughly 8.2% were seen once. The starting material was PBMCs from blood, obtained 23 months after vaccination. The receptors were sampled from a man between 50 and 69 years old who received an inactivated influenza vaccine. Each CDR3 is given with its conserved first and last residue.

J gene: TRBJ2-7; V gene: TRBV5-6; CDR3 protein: CASSLLFGGEQYF
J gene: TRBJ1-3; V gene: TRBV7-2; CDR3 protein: CASSFGDTRNTIYF
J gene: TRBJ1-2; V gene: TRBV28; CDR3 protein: CASSLVGGTDGYTF
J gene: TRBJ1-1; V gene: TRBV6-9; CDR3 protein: CASRDDVSAEAFF
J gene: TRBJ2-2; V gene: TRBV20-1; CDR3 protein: CSAAAGAGELFF
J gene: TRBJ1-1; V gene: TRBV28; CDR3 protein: CASGLQGEAFF
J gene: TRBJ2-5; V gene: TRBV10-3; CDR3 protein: CAIGAEETQYF
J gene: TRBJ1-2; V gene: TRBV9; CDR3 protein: CASSVARGQNNYGYTF
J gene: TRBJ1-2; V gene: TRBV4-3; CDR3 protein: CASSQDLGREDYGYTF
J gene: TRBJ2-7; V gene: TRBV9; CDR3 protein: CASSVDPGTSGYEQYF
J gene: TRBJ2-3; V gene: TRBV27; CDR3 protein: CASSLGGGAQGTDTQYF
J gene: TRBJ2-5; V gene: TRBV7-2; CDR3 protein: CASSRGLAGDGETQYF
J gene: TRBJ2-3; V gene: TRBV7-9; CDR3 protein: CASSLGIAAPSTDTQYF
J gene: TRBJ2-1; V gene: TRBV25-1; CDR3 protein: CASRSTGISYNEQFF
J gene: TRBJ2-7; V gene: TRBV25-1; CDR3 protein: CASSNYRGAFYEQYF
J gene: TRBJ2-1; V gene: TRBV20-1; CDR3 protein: CSARLEYNEQFF
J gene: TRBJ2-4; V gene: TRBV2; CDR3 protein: CASIVLAENIQYF
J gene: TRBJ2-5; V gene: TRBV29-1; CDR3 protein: CSGGSSGVLQETQYF
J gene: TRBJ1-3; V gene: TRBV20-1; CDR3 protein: CSVDSATGNTIYF
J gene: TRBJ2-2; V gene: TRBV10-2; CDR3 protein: CASSPTPTKGGELFF
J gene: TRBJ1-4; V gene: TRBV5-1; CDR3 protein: CASSPGTGGSNEKLFF
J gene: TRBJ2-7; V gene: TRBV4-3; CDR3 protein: CASSQVPGGSYEQYF
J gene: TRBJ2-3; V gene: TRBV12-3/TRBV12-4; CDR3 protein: CASSLGWTGSTDTQYF
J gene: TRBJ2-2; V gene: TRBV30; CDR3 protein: CAWSVQATGELFF
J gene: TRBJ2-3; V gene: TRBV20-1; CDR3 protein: CSARPPGAGSTDTQYF
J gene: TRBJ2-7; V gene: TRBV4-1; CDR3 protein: CASSQVSSYEQYF
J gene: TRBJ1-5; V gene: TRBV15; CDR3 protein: CATSRDTGQPQHF
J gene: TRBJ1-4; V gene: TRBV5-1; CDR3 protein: CASSSNGGMDGEKLFF
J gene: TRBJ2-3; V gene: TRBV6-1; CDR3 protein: CASTLWASGTSTDTQYF
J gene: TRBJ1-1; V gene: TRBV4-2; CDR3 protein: CACSQVWEDAEAFF
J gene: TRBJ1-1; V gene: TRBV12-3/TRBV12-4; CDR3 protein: CASSTNDRKEAFF
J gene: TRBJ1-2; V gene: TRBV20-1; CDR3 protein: CSASGARANYGYTF
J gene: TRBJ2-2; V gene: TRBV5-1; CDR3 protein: CASSLVLGDSTGELFF
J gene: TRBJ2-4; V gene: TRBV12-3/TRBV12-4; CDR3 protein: CASSTGQGNIQYF
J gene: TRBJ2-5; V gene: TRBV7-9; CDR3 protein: CASSAGTSLETQYF
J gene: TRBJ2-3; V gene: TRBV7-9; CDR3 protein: CASSRSGSSTDTQYF
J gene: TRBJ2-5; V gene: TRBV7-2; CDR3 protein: CASSLEVGSGETQYF
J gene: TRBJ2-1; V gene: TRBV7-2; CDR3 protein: CASSPSGLRSLFNEQFF
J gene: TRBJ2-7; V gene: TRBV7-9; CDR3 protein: CASSLSPSGANSYEQYF
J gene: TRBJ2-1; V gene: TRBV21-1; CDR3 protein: CASSKVGRTEQFF
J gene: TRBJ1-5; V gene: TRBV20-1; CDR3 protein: CSARGQGSGQPQHF
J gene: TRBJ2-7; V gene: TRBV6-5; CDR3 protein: CASSYSGGPLYEQYF
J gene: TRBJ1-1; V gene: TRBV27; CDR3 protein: CASCINGLMNTEAFF
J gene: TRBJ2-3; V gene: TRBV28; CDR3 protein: CASSLANRGRLGVPSTDTQYF
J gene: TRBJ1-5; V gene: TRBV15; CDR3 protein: CATSAELANQPQHF
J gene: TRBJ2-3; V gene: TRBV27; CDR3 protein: CASREAGQTKSTDTQYF
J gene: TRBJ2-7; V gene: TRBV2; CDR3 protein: CASVWDRAYEQYF